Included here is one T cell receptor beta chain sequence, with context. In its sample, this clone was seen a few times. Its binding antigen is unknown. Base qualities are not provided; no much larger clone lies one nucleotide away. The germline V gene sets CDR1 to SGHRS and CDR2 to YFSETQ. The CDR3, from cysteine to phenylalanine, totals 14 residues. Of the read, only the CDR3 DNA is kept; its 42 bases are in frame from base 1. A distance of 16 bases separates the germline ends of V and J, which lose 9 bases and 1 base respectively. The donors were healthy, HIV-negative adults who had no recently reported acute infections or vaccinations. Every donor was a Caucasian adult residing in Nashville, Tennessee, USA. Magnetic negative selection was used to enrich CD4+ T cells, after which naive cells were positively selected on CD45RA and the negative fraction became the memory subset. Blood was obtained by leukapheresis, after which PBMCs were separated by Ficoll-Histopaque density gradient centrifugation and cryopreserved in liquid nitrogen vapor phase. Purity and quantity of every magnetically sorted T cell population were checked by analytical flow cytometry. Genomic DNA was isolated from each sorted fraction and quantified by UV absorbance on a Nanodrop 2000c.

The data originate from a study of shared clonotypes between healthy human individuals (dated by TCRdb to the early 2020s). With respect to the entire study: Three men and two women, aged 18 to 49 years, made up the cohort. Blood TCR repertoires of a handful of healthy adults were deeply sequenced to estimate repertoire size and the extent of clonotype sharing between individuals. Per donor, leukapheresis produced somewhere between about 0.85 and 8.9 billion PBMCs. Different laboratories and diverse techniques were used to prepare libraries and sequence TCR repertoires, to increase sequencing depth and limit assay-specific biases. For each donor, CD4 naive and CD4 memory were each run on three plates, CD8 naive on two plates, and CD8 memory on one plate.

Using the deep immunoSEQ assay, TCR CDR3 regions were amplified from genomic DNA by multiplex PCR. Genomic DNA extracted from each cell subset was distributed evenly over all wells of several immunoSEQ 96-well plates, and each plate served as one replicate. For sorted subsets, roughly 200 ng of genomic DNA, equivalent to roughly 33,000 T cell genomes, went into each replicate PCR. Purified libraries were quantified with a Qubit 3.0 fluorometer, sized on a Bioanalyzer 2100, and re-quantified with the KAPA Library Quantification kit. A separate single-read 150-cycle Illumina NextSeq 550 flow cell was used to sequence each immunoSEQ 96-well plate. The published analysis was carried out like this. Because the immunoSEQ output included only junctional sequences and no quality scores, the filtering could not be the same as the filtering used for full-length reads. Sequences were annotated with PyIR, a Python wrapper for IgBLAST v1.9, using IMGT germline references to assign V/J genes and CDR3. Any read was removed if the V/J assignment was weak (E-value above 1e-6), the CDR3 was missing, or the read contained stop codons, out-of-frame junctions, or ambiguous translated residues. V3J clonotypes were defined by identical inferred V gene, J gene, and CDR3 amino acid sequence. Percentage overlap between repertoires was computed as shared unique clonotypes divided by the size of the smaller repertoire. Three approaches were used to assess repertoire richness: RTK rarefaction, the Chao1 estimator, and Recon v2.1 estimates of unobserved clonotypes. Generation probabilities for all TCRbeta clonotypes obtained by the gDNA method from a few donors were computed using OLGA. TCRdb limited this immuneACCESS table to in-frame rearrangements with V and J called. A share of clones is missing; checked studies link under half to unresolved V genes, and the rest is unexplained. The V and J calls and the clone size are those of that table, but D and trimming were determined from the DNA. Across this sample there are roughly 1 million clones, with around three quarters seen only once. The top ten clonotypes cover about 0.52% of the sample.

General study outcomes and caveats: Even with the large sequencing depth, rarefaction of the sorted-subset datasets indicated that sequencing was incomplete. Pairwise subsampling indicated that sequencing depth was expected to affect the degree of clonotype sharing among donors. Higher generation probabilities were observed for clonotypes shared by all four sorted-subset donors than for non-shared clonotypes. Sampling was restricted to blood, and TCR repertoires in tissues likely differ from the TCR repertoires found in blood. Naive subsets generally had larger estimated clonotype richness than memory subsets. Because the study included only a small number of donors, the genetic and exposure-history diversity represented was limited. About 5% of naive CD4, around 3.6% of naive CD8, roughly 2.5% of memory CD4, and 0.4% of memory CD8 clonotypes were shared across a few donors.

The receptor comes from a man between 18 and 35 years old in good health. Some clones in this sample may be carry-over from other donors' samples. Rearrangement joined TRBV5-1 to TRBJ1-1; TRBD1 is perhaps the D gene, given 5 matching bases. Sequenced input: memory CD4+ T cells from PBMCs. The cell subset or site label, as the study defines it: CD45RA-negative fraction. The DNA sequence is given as TGCGCCACCAAGGGAGAGGGGACGAACACTGAAGCTTTCTTT. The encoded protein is CATKGEGTNTEAFF.